Reported below is one T cell receptor (beta chain). The antigen is unknown. Using immunoSEQ multiplex PCR, the repertoire was profiled, and TCRdb retains in-frame clones only, with some absent. The sample records a few thousand clones, roughly 80% being singletons. Time point meaning: neoterminal ileum biopsy at postoperative endoscopy, about 6 months after surgery. The CDR3 is 14 residues long. V was cut by 3 bases and J by 4 bases, with 13 bases left in between. Germline V lookup: CDR1 GTSNPN, CDR2 SVGIG (reference sequence). The record originates from a study of T cell repertoires in ileal Crohn's disease. Study-level background: Operated complications were stricturing disease (roughly 60%) and penetrating disease (around 39%).

Whole-study results and caveats: Compared with non-smokers, active smokers at surgery showed more clonal expansions.

The receptor was isolated from an adult with Crohn's disease. The chain recombines TRBV30 with TRBJ2-1; weak D call: TRBD2 (6 bases). The sequenced material came from ileal tissue. Here the CDR3 reads CAWSGGWGYNEQFF. DNA for the CDR3: TGTGCCTGGAGCGGGGGTTGGGGGTACAATGAGCAGTTCTTC.